The rows below give T cell receptor beta chains drawn from one sample of a study of T-cell memory formation after mild COVID-19. TCRdb called the 5' RACE reads again in MiXCR, with one record for every CDR3 protein. The profile shows 400,000 to 500,000 distinct CDR3 sequences, about 19% of them singletons. The sample consisted of PBMCs or a T cell subset sorted from them (not recorded which). These receptors all stem from an adult woman who had mild COVID-19 (a few samples of this study predate the infection). Cell type and time point are not known. Both conserved end residues are part of each CDR3. The D gene is left open where the match is weak. Rows give clone size only sometimes, using once, few, many, or a class for an expanded clone.

j_call,v_call,clone_size,d_call,cdr3_nt,cdr3_aa
TRBJ1-3,TRBV7-2,NA,TRBD1,TGTGCCAGCAGCTTAAGGGGGTCGGGGACAGGGGGCTCTGGAAACACCATATATTTT,CASSLRGSGTGGSGNTIYF
TRBJ2-1,TRBV6-5,NA,TRBD2,TGTGCCAGCAGAGGAGCGGGAGCATCCGGTGAGCAGTTCTTC,CASRGAGASGEQFF
TRBJ1-5,TRBV7-9,NA,NA,TGTGCCAGCAGCTTATTTGCGGGATCGGGCAATCAGCCCCAGCATTTT,CASSLFAGSGNQPQHF
TRBJ2-1,TRBV20-1,NA,NA,TGCAGTGCTAGTTCCCCACGGGGGTCGGATGAGCAGTTCTTC,CSASSPRGSDEQFF
TRBJ2-1,TRBV7-9,NA,NA,TGTGCCAGCATGGCGGAGGATGAGCAGTTCTTC,CASMAEDEQFF
TRBJ2-1,TRBV4-3,few,NA,TGCGCCAGCAGCCAAGAGCAGGGGGGGTACAATGAGCAGTTCTTC,CASSQEQGGYNEQFF
TRBJ2-1,TRBV7-9,few,NA,TGTGCCAGCAGCCCCGGCGTGGAGCAGTTCTTC,CASSPGVEQFF
TRBJ2-3,TRBV7-3,NA,TRBD1,TGTGCCAGCAGCCCGGACAGGACCAGCACAGATACGCAGTATTTT,CASSPDRTSTDTQYF
TRBJ1-6,TRBV7-9,NA,TRBD1,TGTGCCAGCAGCCGACAGGGAGAAGGGTCACCCCTCCACTTT,CASSRQGEGSPLHF
TRBJ1-2,TRBV9,few,NA,TGTGCCAGCAGCGTAGACAGCTCCTACACCTTC,CASSVDSSYTF
TRBJ2-3,TRBV28,few,TRBD2,TGTGCCAGCAGACCTAGCGGGAGCAGCACAGATACGCAGTATTTT,CASRPSGSSTDTQYF
TRBJ1-6,TRBV6-5,few,NA,TGTGCCAGCAGTTACTCGGGACCGAGGGACCATAATTCACCCCTCCACTTT,CASSYSGPRDHNSPLHF
TRBJ2-6,TRBV19,NA,NA,TGTGCCAGTAGTCCAACTCACAGGTTCTCTGGGGCCAACGTCCTGACTTTC,CASSPTHRFSGANVLTF
TRBJ1-2,TRBV7-2,NA,TRBD1,TGTGCCAGCAGCTTTTTCCTTGGGAGGCGACAGGGCCTCTCCTATGGCTACACCTTC,CASSFFLGRRQGLSYGYTF
TRBJ2-1,TRBV7-2,few,NA,TGTGCCAGCAGCGCGGGGTCTGGCGCCTACAATGAGCAGTTCTTC,CASSAGSGAYNEQFF